The rows below give T cell receptor beta chains drawn from one sample of a study of cytomegalovirus exposure and HLA in healthy donors. This table comes from immunoSEQ multiplex PCR, and its TCRdb copy is limited to in-frame clones, with some not included. Among roughly 120,000 clones listed, 80% were seen once. Material for sequencing was PBMCs. Receptors were obtained from a man aged 25-45 years in good health and CMV-seronegative. Both conserved end residues are part of each CDR3. Fields, in order: clone size, D gene, J gene, V gene, CDR3 protein, CDR3 DNA. The D gene is left open where the match is weak. Size is stated for part of the rows, as once, few or many counts, or as a class when the clone is expanded.

abundance: -
d_gene: -
j_gene: TRBJ2-3
v_gene: TRBV9
CDR3aa: CASSVGGLNADTQYF
CDR3nt: TGTGCCAGCAGCGTAGGAGGGTTGAACGCAGATACGCAGTATTTT

abundance: -
d_gene: -
j_gene: TRBJ1-2
v_gene: TRBV19
CDR3aa: CASSIDRFTNYGYTF
CDR3nt: TGTGCCAGTAGTATTGATCGGTTCACCAACTATGGCTACACCTTC

abundance: few
d_gene: -
j_gene: TRBJ1-3
v_gene: TRBV28
CDR3aa: CASTEEASYTIYF
CDR3nt: TGTGCCAGCACCGAGGAGGCGAGCTACACCATATATTTT

abundance: -
d_gene: -
j_gene: TRBJ1-3
v_gene: TRBV6-1
CDR3aa: CASSEAIRGFSGNTIYF
CDR3nt: TGTGCCAGCAGTGAAGCAATTAGGGGCTTCTCTGGAAACACCATATATTTT

abundance: -
d_gene: -
j_gene: TRBJ2-1
v_gene: TRBV19
CDR3aa: CASSIDGDGGNEQFF
CDR3nt: TGTGCCAGTAGTATAGATGGGGACGGGGGTAATGAGCAGTTCTTC

abundance: -
d_gene: TRBD1
j_gene: TRBJ1-1
v_gene: TRBV28
CDR3aa: CASPSSGQGPEAFF
CDR3nt: TGTGCCAGCCCCTCGTCAGGACAGGGTCCTGAAGCTTTCTTT

abundance: -
d_gene: TRBD1
j_gene: TRBJ1-1
v_gene: TRBV2
CDR3aa: CAGIEGQGWRSEAFF
CDR3nt: TGTGCCGGCATAGAGGGACAGGGGTGGAGAAGTGAAGCTTTCTTT

abundance: -
d_gene: TRBD1
j_gene: TRBJ1-5
v_gene: TRBV6-1
CDR3aa: CASSGRQGLSNQPQHF
CDR3nt: TGTGCCAGCAGTGGTAGACAGGGATTGAGCAATCAGCCCCAGCATTTT

abundance: -
d_gene: -
j_gene: TRBJ1-1
v_gene: TRBV7-8
CDR3aa: CASSLDRTNTEAFF
CDR3nt: TGTGCCAGCAGCCTCGACAGGACGAACACTGAAGCTTTCTTT

abundance: -
d_gene: -
j_gene: TRBJ2-1
v_gene: TRBV13
CDR3aa: CASSLTGVSSYNEQFF
CDR3nt: TGTGCCAGCAGTTTGACAGGTGTTAGCTCCTACAATGAGCAGTTCTTC

abundance: -
d_gene: TRBD1
j_gene: TRBJ1-1
v_gene: TRBV5-4
CDR3aa: CASSLPTGQEAFF
CDR3nt: TGTGCCAGCAGCTTGCCCACCGGACAGGAGGCTTTCTTT

abundance: -
d_gene: TRBD1
j_gene: TRBJ1-1
v_gene: TRBV11-3
CDR3aa: CASSFGQANTEAFF
CDR3nt: TGTGCCAGCAGCTTCGGACAGGCGAACACTGAAGCCTTCTTT

abundance: -
d_gene: -
j_gene: TRBJ2-7
v_gene: TRBV6-1
CDR3aa: CASSVETDSYEQYF
CDR3nt: TGTGCCAGCAGTGTCGAGACAGACTCCTACGAGCAGTACTTC